This T cell receptor (beta chain) was observed in a study of T-cell memory formation after mild COVID-19 (dated by TCRdb to the early 2020s). At the level of the whole study: TCR sequence clusters from the two donors were found to be largely donor specific. T-cell clones expanding and contracting after mild COVID-19 in two donors were tracked by longitudinal TCRalpha and TCRbeta repertoire sequencing. Two young, previously healthy adult volunteers made up the cohort, one male and one female.

PBMCs were isolated by Ficoll-Paque density gradient centrifugation. Instrument on record: Illumina NovaSeq 6000. TCRalpha and TCRbeta cDNA libraries were constructed by 5'RACE with constant-segment primers, with sample barcodes and unique molecular identifiers being introduced. Trizol reagent was used to extract RNA from every sample. Libraries were amplified in two PCR steps, with a second sample barcode and Illumina TruSeq adapters added in the second step. The libraries were sequenced on an Illumina NovaSeq using 2 x 150 bp paired-end reads. Per the authors' processing: Reads were demultiplexed and collapsed into UMI-guided consensus sequences with migec v1.2.7. Using mixcr v2.1.11, UMI consensuses were aligned to TRA and TRB V and J templates and then assembled into clonotypes. Clonotypes were classified as expanded or contracted when called significant by both edgeR and NoisET, with noise models trained on biological replicates. For edgeR calls, a false discovery rate-adjusted p below 0.01 and a log2 fold-change threshold of 1 were applied. As an exploratory analysis of dynamics, max-normalized trajectories of the 1000 most abundant clonotypes were examined by PCA with hierarchical clustering. Separately sequenced CD4+ and CD8+ repertoires were used to assign the CD4 or CD8 phenotype of responding clones. The public reads were reanalyzed by TCRdb: fastp trimming at Q25, MiXCR alignment, in-frame beta chains only. Rows merge per CDR3 protein into single entries with the most common DNA and genes. For this entry, the V and J calls and clone size follow TCRdb and not the study's own pipeline. This sample holds around 300,000 distinct CDR3 sequences; 13% were observed only once. The ten most abundant clones make up about 22% of the sample.

What the study reported, not specific to this receptor: SARS-CoV-2 specificity was not confirmed for the second-wave clones peaking on day 37. Some responding clones were detected in pre-infection memory, which suggested that pre-existing cross-reactive memory T cells had joined the SARS-CoV-2 response. Clones contracting from day 15 to 85 had balanced CD4/CD8 phenotypes, while a second wave expanding from day 15 to 37 was biased towards CD4+. Only a couple of mild cases were covered in the study, and larger cohorts including severe cases with pre-infection samples were considered necessary. Contracting CD4+ clones were located mainly in the CM and EM memory subsets, whereas CD8+ clones were found to be enriched in EMRA.

This clonotype has ten or more counts. It lacks a known antigen. No per-base quality is available; no much larger clone lies one base away. The specimen was PBMCs or a T cell subset sorted from them (not recorded which). This receptor was identified in a man in his late teens or twenties who had mild COVID-19 (a few samples of this study predate the infection). The sample titles of this study are shuffled in the database, so cell type and time point are left out; the donor was told from shared clones.

DNA sequence: TGTGCCAGCAGTTTAATCGGGACCACAAGCGGAGAGACCCAGTACTTC. It specifies CASSLIGTTSGETQYF. Rearrangement joined TRBV27 to TRBJ2-5; the D gene assignment is perhaps TRBD1 or TRBD2, with each matching 5 bases. V and J are truncated by 2 bases and 4 bases respectively, leaving an intervening sequence of 17 bases. Taken from cysteine to phenylalanine, the CDR3 has 16 residues. Solely the CDR3 DNA is kept, with 48 bases framed from the first base. The germline V gene (reference sequence) sets CDR1 to MNHEY and CDR2 to SMNVEV.